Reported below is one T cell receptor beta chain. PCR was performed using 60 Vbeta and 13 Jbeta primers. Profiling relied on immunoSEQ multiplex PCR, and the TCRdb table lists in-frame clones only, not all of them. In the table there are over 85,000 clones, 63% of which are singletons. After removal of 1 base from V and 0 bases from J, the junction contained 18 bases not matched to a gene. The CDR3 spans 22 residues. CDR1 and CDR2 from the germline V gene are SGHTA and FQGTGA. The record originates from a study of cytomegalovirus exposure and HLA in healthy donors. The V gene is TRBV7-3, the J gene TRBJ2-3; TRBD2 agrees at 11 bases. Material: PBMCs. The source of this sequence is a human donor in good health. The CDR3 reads CASSLNPTLGLAGGSSTDTQYF. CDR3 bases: TGTGCCAGCAGCTTAAACCCCACCCTGGGTCTAGCGGGAGGCTCTAGCACAGATACGCAGTATTTT.